This TCR beta chain comes out of a study of cytomegalovirus exposure and HLA in healthy donors. Study-wide background: In an earlier analysis, around 120 million unique TCR beta sequences were found from some 170 million T cells. Overall study results and limits: Later analysis identified a missense DCLRE1C variant that was linked to TCR beta V- and J-gene trimming. Later work found that TCR association rates differed between HLA loci; DRB1 had the most and HLA-C the fewest. Data from an earlier analysis indicated that most TCR beta V segments were productive either about 87% or about 30% of the time.

Only a few counts were recorded for this clone. Its antigen is currently unknown. The germline gene is not matched at one end of the junction; a read error may be the cause. The PCR contained 60 Vbeta and 13 Jbeta primers. Here immunoSEQ multiplex PCR was the method, and the copy in TCRdb shows in-frame clones only, minus some. The profile shows 150,000 or so clones, 70% to 80% of them singletons. This CDR3 spans 15 amino acids. Germline-derived CDR1 and CDR2 are MNHNS and SASEGT. Sequencing was done on a sample of PBMCs. This TCR was sampled from a woman in her thirties or forties in good health and CMV-seronegative. This chain links TRBV6-1 with TRBJ2-1; TRBD2 aligns across 10 bases. This CDR3 reads CASSEAGGHRNEQFF. CDR3 coding DNA: TGTGCCAGCAGCGAAGCGGGGGGGCATAGGAATGAGCAGTTCTTC.